This T cell receptor beta chain was sequenced during a study of T cells after yellow fever vaccination. Germline-derived CDR1 and CDR2 are SNHLY and FYNNEI. The CDR3 covers 13 residues. Losses at the gene ends were 6 bases for V and 7 bases for J; bases not matched to a gene: 8. With regard to this clonotype: Antigen specificity is unknown.

It was through 5'RACE template switching that TCR cDNA was made, with a universal primer site and UMIs added. Each CDR3 protein is one row after TCRdb ran MiXCR on the 5' RACE reads. Among 230,000 or so distinct CDR3 sequences listed, 6.7% were seen once. Study-wide results and limits: It was the secondary response that reached its peak faster, day 5 versus 15, but it was weaker. From the bulk population, abundant clonotypes could contaminate and appear within FACS-sorted repertoires. After the booster, approximately 95% of CD4 and about nine tenths of CD8 primary-response clones were re-detected.

The sequence derives from a man aged 30 to 45 who received the YFV17D yellow fever vaccine. Sequenced here: CD4+ T cells sorted from PBMCs, sampled on the day of the yellow fever booster vaccination. This chain joins TRBV2 and TRBJ2-7; 8 bases align to TRBD1. CDR3 nucleotides: TGTGCCAGCAGCCACGACAGGGGCGGGGAGCAGTACTTC. Translated: CASSHDRGGEQYF.